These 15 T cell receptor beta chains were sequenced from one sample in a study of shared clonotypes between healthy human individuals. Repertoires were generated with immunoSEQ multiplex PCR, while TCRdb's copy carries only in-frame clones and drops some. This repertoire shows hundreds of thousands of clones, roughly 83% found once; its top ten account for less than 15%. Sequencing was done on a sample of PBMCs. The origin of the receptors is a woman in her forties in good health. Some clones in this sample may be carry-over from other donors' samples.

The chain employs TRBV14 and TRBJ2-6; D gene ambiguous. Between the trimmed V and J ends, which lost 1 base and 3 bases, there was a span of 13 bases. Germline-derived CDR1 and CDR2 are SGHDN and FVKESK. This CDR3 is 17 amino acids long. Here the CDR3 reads CASSQVFDHRGANVLTF. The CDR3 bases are TGTGCCAGCAGCCAAGTCTTCGATCATCGTGGGGCCAACGTCCTGACTTTC.

The CDR3 DNA reads TGCGCCAGCAGCCCAGGACAGCCAGACTTATTCACTGAAGCTTTCTTT. Translated: CASSPGQPDLFTEAFF. V and J are TRBV5-1 and TRBJ1-1; possibly TRBD1 for D (6 bases). V was cut by 4 bases and J by 4 bases, with 20 bases left in between. Germline values: CDR1 SGHRS, CDR2 YFSETQ. CDR3 length: 16 amino acids.

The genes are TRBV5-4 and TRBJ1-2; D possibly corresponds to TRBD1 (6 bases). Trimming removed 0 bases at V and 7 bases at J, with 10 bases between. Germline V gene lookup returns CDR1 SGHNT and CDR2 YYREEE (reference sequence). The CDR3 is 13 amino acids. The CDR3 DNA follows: TGTGCCAGCAGCTTGGACAGGGAGCCTGGCTACACCTTC. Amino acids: CASSLDREPGYTF.

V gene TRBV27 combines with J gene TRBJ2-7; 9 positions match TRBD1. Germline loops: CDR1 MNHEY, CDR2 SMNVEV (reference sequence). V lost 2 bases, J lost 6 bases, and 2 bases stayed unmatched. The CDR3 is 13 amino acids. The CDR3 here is CASSLGDRAEQYF. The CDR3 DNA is TGTGCCAGCAGTTTAGGGGACAGGGCCGAGCAGTACTTC.

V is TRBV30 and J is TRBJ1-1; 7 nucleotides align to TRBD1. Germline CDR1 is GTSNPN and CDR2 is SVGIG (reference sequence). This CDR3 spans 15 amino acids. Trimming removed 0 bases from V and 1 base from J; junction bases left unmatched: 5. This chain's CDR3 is CAWSVFGQENTEAFF. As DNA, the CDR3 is TGTGCCTGGAGTGTATTTGGACAGGAGAACACTGAAGCTTTCTTT. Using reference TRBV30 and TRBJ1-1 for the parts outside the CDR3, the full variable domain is SQTIHQWPATLVQPVGSPLSLECTVEGTSNPNLYWYRQAAGRGLQLLFYSVGIGQISSEVPQNLSASRPQDRQFILSSKKLLLSDSGFYLCAWSVFGQENTEAFFGQGTRLTVV.

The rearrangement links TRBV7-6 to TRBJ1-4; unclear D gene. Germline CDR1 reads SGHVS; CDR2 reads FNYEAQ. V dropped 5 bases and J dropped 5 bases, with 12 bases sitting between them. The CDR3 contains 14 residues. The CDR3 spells CASSPTGWNEKLFF. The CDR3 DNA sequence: TGTGCCAGCAGCCCGACTGGATGGAATGAAAAACTGTTTTTT.

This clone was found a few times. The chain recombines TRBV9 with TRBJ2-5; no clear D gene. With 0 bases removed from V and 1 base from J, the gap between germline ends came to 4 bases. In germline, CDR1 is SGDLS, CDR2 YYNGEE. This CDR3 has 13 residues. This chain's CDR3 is CASSVEAQETQYF. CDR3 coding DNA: TGTGCCAGCAGCGTAGAGGCCCAAGAGACCCAGTACTTC.

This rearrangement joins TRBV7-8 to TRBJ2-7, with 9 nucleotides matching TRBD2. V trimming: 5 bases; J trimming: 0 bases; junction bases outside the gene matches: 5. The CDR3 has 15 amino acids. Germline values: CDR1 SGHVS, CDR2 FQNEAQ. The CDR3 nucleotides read TGTGCCAGCAGCCTTAGCGGGGGCAGCTCCTACGAGCAGTACTTC. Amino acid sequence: CASSLSGGSSYEQYF.

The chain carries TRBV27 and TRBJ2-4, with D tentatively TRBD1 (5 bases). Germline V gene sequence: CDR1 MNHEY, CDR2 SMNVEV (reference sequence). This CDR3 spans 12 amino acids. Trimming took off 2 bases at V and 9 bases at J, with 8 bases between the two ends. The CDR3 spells CASSLRGGIQYF. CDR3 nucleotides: TGTGCCAGCAGTTTAAGGGGCGGCATTCAGTACTTC.

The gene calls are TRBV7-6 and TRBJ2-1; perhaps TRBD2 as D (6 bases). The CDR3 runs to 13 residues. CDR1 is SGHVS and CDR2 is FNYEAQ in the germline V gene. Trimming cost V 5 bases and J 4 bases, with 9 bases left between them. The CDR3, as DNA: TGTGCCAGCAGCCCCGGGACTTACAATGAGCAGTTCTTC. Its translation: CASSPGTYNEQFF.

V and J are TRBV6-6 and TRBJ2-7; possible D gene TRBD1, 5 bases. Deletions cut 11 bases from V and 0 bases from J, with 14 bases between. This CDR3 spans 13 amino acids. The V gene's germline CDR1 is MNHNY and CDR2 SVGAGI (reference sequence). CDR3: CACQQGFSYEQYF. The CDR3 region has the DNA TGTGCCTGTCAGCAGGGATTCTCCTACGAGCAGTACTTC.

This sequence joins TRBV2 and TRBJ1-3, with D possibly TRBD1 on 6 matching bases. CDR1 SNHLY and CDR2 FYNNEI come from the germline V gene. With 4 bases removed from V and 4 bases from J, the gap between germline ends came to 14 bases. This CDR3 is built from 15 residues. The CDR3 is CASSVVGGEGNTIYF. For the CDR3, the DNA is TGTGCCAGCAGTGTTGTGGGGGGCGAAGGAAACACCATATATTTT. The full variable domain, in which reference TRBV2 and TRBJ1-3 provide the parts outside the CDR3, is EPEVTQTPSHQVTQMGQEVILRCVPISNHLYFYWYRQILGQKVEFLVSFYNNEISEKSEIFDDQFSVERPDGSNFTLKIRSTKLEDSAMYFCASSVVGGEGNTIYFGEGSWLTVV.

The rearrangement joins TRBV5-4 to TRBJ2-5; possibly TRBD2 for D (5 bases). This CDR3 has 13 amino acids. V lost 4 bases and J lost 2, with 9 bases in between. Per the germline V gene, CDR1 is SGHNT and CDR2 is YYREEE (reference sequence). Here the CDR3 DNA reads TGTGCCAGCAGCAAAGAGGGTCAAGAGACCCAGTACTTC. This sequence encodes CASSKEGQETQYF.

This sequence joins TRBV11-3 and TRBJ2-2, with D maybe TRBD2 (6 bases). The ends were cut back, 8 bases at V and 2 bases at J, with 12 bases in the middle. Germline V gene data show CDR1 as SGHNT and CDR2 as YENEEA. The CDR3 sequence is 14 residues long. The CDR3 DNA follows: TGTGCCAGCTGCCCTAGCGTTAACACCGGGGAGCTGTTTTTT. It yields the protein CASCPSVNTGELFF. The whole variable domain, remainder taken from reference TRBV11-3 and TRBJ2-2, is EAGVVQSPRYKIIEKKQPVAFWCNPISGHNTLYWYLQNLGQGPELLIRYENEEAVDDSQLPKDRFSAERLKGVDSTLKIQPAELGDSAVYLCASCPSVNTGELFFGEGSRLTVL.

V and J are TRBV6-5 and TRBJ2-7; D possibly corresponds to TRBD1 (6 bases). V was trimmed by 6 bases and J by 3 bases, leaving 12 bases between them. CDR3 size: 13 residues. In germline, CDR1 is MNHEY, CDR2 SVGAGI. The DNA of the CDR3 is TGTGCCAGCAGACCGACAGGTATCTACGAGCAGTACTTC. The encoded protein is CASRPTGIYEQYF.